Presented here are 13 T cell receptor beta chains from one specimen sequenced in a study of OX40 agonist ivuxolimab in advanced cancers. Assay: immunoSEQ multiplex PCR; the TCRdb copy retains only in-frame clones and omits some. This table has more than 65,000 clones, 85% appearing once. The specimen comprised CD4+ or CD8+ T cells sorted from blood, sampled in a trial of the OX40 agonist ivuxolimab. The receptors originated from an adult with an advanced solid tumor such as melanoma, head and neck, liver or kidney cancer.

The chain joins TRBV2 to TRBJ2-7, with TRBD1 as a possible D gene (6 bases). Germline values: CDR1 SNHLY, CDR2 FYNNEI. Trimming removed 9 bases at V and 0 bases at J, with 12 bases between. CDR3 size: 13 residues. CDR3 DNA sequence: TGTGCCAGTAAGGGGGTGAGCTCCTACGAGCAGTACTTC. The encoded protein is CASKGVSSYEQYF.

The chain is built from TRBV6-5 and TRBJ1-2; D is unresolved. Trimming shortened V by 0 bases and J by 4 bases, and 6 bases separated the two germline ends. The CDR3 contains 13 residues. Per the germline V gene, CDR1 is MNHEY and CDR2 is SVGAGI. The CDR3 DNA is TGTGCCAGCAGTTACTCTGCCGGCTATGGCTACACCTTC. Its protein product is CASSYSAGYGYTF.

The J gene is TRBJ2-3, the V gene TRBV29-1; 12 positions agree with TRBD2. Trimming removed 6 bases from V and 2 bases from J; junction bases left unmatched: 6. From germline, CDR1 is SQVTM and CDR2 ANQGSEA. The CDR3 consists of 15 residues. The CDR3 region has the DNA TGCAGCGTGGGGGGGACTAGCGGGTTCACAGATACGCAGTATTTT. This codes for CSVGGTSGFTDTQYF.

A single count supports this clone. The chain links TRBV28 to TRBJ2-7; tentatively, D is TRBD1 (6 bases). The CDR3 extends over 13 amino acids. CDR1 and CDR2 from the germline V gene are MDHEN and SYDVKM. V was clipped by 4 bases and J by 4 bases, with 11 bases between them. The CDR3 sequence is CASSSGTKYEQYV. In nucleotides, the CDR3 is TGTGCCAGCAGTTCCGGGACAAAGTACGAGCAGTACGTC.

V and J are TRBV20-1 and TRBJ2-7; D ambiguous. Germline-derived CDR1 and CDR2 are DFQATT and SNEGSKA (reference sequence). The CDR3 is 11 amino acids. V was pared by 6 bases and J by 4 bases, with 10 bases between. The CDR3 loop is CSAQQVYEQYF. The CDR3, as DNA: TGCAGTGCCCAGCAAGTTTACGAGCAGTACTTC.

Only a few counts were recorded for this clone. The V and J genes are TRBV2 and TRBJ1-1; 8 bases align to TRBD1. Per the germline V gene, CDR1 is SNHLY and CDR2 is FYNNEI. The CDR3 is 16 amino acids. The V and J ends lost 8 bases and 4 bases, in that order; junction bases with no gene match: 15. The CDR3 DNA sequence: TGTGCCAGCCGACCCTTCAGAACAGGGGGAGGCACTGAAGCTTTCTTT. Residues: CASRPFRTGGGTEAFF.

The V call is TRBV29-1, the J call TRBJ1-4, with a possible D match to TRBD1 (5 bases). Germline V gene sequence: CDR1 SQVTM, CDR2 ANQGSEA. This CDR3 region has 14 residues. V lost 3 bases and J lost 8, with 16 bases in between. The CDR3 region is CSVDQGPGREKLFF. CDR3 nucleotides: TGCAGCGTTGATCAGGGACCGGGGAGAGAAAAACTGTTTTTT.

The chain combines TRBV2 with TRBJ1-1, with D unresolved. Germline assignment: CDR1 SNHLY and CDR2 FYNNEI. The CDR3 is made up of 14 amino acids. The V gene lost 7 bases and the J gene lost 4 bases, with 16 bases spanning the gap. The CDR3: CASTSRTRATEAFF. Written as DNA, the CDR3 is TGTGCCAGCACTTCCCGAACGCGAGCCACTGAAGCTTTCTTT.

V and J are TRBV9 and TRBJ2-7; the D is unclear. This CDR3 contains 15 residues. V lost 0 bases and J 0 bases, leaving 10 bases between the germline ends. Germline CDR1 SGDLS, CDR2 YYNGEE. CDR3 in DNA: TGTGCCAGCAGCGTAGGGCTTGCCAGCTCCTACGAGCAGTACTTC. It specifies CASSVGLASSYEQYF.

This clone was seen more than once but under ten times. The chain combines TRBV9 with TRBJ1-2; 9 nucleotides agree with TRBD1. Trimming removed 3 bases from V and 6 bases from J; junction bases left unmatched: 12. The germline CDR1 and CDR2 sequences are SGDLS and YYNGEE. The CDR3 spans 16 residues. In DNA, the CDR3 is TGTGCCAGCAGCGAGTTAACCGGACAGGGGAAGGATGGCTACACCTTC. Translation: CASSELTGQGKDGYTF.

The genes are TRBV7-9 and TRBJ2-5; D might be TRBD1 or TRBD2, each matching 6 bases. The CDR3 runs to 16 residues. CDR1 and CDR2 (germline): SEHNR, FQNEAQ (reference sequence). V lost 0 bases and J 5 bases, leaving 16 bases between the germline ends. The CDR3 DNA is TGTGCCAGCAGCTTAGCTCGCGGGGATAGGGGGGAGACCCAGTACTTC. Translated: CASSLARGDRGETQYF.

This clone has more than one count but fewer than ten. This rearrangement joins TRBV27 to TRBJ1-6, with D maybe TRBD1 (5 bases). Looked up from germline, CDR1 is MNHEY and CDR2 is SMNVEV (reference sequence). Deletions cut 3 bases from V and 10 bases from J, with 13 bases between. The CDR3 spans 14 residues. CDR3 bases: TGTGCCAGCAGTTTGTCCAGGGTGCGATCACCCCTCCACTTT. Protein: CASSLSRVRSPLHF.

The chain is built from TRBV5-4 and TRBJ2-3; 8 bases map to TRBD2. Germline CDR1 SGHNT, CDR2 YYREEE (reference sequence). The ends lost 4 bases at V and 1 base at J; junction bases unmatched: 5. The CDR3 spans 15 residues. The CDR3 nucleotides read TGTGCCAGCAGCAATAGCGGGGCTGGCACAGATACGCAGTATTTT. It yields the protein CASSNSGAGTDTQYF.